This TCR beta chain stems from a study of vaccination and CD4 T cells after COVID-19. Remarks on this clonotype: Antigen: not known.

The CDR3 loop spans 16 amino acids. Germline lookup yields CDR1 SGHVS and CDR2 FQNEAQ. V was clipped by 2 bases and J by 0 bases, with 13 bases between them. Study results and caveats: It was found that, in convalescent patients, 304 of 307 vaccine-specific clones were spike mono-reactive.

Each CDR3 protein gets one entry after TCRdb re-called the PCR reads with MiXCR. The sample has 20,000 to 25,000 distinct CDR3 sequences; about three fifths are singletons. The sequence came from a human donor who had recovered from COVID-19. The source was CD4+ T cells from blood, collected before SARS-CoV-2 vaccination. This chain connects TRBV7-8 to TRBJ1-1; D is unresolved. The chain's CDR3 is CASSLPRLSMNTEAFF. The CDR3, as DNA: TGTGCCAGCAGCTTACCGAGGCTCTCGATGAACACTGAAGCTTTCTTT.